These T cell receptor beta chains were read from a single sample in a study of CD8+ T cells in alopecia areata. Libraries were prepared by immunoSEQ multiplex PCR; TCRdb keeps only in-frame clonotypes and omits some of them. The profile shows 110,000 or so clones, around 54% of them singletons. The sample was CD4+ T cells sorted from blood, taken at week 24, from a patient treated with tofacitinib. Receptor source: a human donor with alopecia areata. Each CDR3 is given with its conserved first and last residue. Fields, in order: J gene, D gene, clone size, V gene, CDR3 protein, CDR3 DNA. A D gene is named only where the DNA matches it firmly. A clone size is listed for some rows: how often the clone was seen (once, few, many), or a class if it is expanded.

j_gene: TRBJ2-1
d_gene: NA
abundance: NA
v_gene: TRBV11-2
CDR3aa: CASSLETTRTPFF
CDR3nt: TGTGCCAGCAGCTTAGAGACCACCCGGACTCCGTTCTTC

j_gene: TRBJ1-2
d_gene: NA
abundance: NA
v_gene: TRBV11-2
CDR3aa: CASSLEQGYGYTF
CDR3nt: TGTGCCAGCAGCTTAGAACAGGGCTATGGCTACACCTTC

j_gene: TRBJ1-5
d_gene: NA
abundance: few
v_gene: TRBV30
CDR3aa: CACTPAYSNQPQHF
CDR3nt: TGTGCCTGTACCCCGGCTTATAGCAATCAGCCCCAGCATTTT

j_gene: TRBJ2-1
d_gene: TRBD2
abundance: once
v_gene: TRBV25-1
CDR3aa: CASTRLAGPGDEQFF
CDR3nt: TGTGCCAGCACAAGACTAGCGGGCCCTGGGGATGAGCAGTTCTTC

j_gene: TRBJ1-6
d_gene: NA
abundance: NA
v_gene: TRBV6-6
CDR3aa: CASSYISPRSDSPLHF
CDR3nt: TGTGCCAGCAGTTACATATCGCCCAGGAGTGATTCACCCCTCCACTTT

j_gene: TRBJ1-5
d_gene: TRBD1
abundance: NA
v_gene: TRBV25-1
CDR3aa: CASSAGTGTNQPQHF
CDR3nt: TGTGCCAGCAGTGCTGGGACAGGTACCAATCAGCCCCAGCATTTT

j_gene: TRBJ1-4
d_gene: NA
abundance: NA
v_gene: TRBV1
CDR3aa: CTSSHANTGTDEKLFF
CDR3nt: TGCACCAGCAGCCACGCTAATACCGGGACGGATGAAAAACTGTTTTTT

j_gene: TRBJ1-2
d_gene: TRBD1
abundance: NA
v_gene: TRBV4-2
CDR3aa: CASSQPGQSDYTF
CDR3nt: TGTGCCAGCAGCCAACCGGGACAGTCTGACTACACCTTC

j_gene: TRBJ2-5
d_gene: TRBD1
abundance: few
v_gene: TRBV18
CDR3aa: CASSPGGQQETQYF
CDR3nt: TGTGCCAGCTCACCAGGGGGACAGCAAGAGACCCAGTACTTC

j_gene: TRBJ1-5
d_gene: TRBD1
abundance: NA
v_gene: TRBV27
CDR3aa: CASIVDRGSNQPQHF
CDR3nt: TGTGCCAGCATCGTGGACAGGGGGAGCAATCAGCCCCAGCATTTT

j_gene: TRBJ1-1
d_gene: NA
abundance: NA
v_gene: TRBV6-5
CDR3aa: CASSGIQNTEAFF
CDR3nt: TGTGCCAGCAGTGGCATACAGAACACTGAAGCTTTCTTT

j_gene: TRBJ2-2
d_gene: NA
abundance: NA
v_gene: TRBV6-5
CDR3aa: CASSGHSTGELFF
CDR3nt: TGTGCCAGCAGTGGGCACAGCACCGGGGAGCTGTTTTTT

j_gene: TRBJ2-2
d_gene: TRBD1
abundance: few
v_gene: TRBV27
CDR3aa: CASKGQGNGELFF
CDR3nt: TGTGCCAGCAAGGGACAGGGGAACGGGGAGCTGTTTTTT

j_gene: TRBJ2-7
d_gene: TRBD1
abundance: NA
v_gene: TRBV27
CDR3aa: CASSPRGTGDEQYF
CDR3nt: TGTGCCAGCAGTCCAAGGGGGACAGGGGACGAGCAGTACTTC

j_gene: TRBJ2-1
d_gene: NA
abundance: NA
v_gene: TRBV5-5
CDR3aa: CASSLDGSQFF
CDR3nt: TGTGCCAGCAGCTTGGACGGATCCCAGTTCTTC

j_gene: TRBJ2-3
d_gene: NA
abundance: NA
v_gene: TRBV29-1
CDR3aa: CSVEGTEEQYF
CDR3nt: TGCAGCGTTGAAGGGACAGAGGAGCAGTATTTT

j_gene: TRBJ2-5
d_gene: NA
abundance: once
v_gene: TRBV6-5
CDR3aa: CASSLQPYQETQYF
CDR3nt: TGTGCCAGCAGTCTGCAGCCCTACCAAGAGACCCAGTACTTC

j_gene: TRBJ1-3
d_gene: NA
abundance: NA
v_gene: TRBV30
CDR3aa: CAWSGNTIYF
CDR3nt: TGTGCCTGGAGTGGAAACACCATATATTTT

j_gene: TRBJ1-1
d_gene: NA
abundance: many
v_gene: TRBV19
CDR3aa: CASSKAVGGAEAFF
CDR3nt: TGTGCCAGTAGTAAGGCCGTTGGGGGGGCTGAAGCTTTCTTT

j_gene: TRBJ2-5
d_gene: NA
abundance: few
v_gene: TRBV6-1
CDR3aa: CASMTGEAGETQYF
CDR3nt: TGTGCCAGCATGACCGGGGAAGCGGGAGAGACCCAGTACTTC

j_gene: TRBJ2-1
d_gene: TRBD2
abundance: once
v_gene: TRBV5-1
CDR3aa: CASSLVPSGSPGEQFF
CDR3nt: TGCGCCAGCAGCTTGGTTCCTAGCGGGAGCCCGGGGGAGCAGTTCTTC

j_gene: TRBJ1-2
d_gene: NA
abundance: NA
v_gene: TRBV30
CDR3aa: CAWTPGEGGYTF
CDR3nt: TGTGCCTGGACCCCCGGTGAAGGGGGCTACACCTTC

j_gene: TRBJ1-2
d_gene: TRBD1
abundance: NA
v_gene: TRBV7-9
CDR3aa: CASSLIQMGQGINGYTF
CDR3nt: TGTGCCAGCAGCTTAATCCAGATGGGACAGGGAATCAATGGCTACACCTTC

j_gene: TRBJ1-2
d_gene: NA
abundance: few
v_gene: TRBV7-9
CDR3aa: CASSAKQGLEYGYTF
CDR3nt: TGTGCCAGCAGCGCAAAACAGGGACTTGAGTATGGCTACACCTTC

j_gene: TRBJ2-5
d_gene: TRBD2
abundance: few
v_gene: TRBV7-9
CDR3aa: CASRRSGTSQETQYF
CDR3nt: TGTGCCAGCAGGCGATCCGGGACTAGTCAGGAGACCCAGTACTTC

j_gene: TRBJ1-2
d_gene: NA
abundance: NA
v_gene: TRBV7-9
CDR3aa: CASSPTGIYGYTF
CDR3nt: TGTGCCAGCAGCCCGACCGGGATCTATGGCTACACCTTC

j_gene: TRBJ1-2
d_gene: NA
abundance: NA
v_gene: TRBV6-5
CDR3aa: CASSGGRGYTF
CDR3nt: TGTGCCAGCAGTGGGGGAAGGGGCTACACCTTC

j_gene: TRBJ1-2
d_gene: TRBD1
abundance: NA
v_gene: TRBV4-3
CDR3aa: CASSQDPQGAGGYTF
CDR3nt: TGCGCCAGCAGCCAAGATCCCCAGGGGGCAGGGGGCTACACCTTC